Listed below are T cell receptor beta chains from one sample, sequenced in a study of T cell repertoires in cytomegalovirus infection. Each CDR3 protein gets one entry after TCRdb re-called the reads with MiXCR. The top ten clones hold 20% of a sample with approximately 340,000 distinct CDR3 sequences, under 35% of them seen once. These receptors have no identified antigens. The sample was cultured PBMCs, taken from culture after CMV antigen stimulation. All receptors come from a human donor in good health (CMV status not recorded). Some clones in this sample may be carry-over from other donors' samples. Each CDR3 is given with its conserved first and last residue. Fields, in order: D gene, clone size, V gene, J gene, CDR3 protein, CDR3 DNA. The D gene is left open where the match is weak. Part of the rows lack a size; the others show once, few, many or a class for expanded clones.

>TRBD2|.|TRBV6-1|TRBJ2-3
CASSATSGSADTQYF
TGTGCCAGCAGTGCTACTAGCGGGAGCGCAGATACGCAGTATTTT
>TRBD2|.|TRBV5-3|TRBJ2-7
CASSSAGTRAYEQYF
TGTGCCAGCAGCTCCGCCGGGACTAGAGCCTACGAGCAGTACTTC
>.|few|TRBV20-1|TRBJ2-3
CSANFLPTDTQYF
TGCAGTGCTAACTTCCTCCCCACAGATACGCAGTATTTT
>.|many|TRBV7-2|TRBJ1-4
CASSLAGQNNEKLFF
TGTGCCAGCAGCTTAGCAGGACAGAACAATGAAAAACTGTTTTTT
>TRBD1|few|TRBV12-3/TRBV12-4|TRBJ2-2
CASSNRGYRNTGELFF
TGTGCCAGCAGTAACAGGGGATATCGGAACACCGGGGAGCTGTTTTTT
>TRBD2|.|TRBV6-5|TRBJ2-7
CASRETSGEQYF
TGTGCCAGCAGGGAGACTAGCGGCGAGCAGTACTTC
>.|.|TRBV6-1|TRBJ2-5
CASSSAGSETQYF
TGTGCCAGCAGTTCTGCGGGGAGTGAGACCCAGTACTTC
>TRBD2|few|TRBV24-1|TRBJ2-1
CATSDGTSGSPNEQFF
TGTGCCACCAGTGATGGGACTAGCGGGAGCCCGAATGAGCAGTTCTTC
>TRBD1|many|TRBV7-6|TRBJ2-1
CASSVQGAHEQFF
TGTGCCAGCAGCGTACAGGGGGCGCATGAGCAGTTCTTC
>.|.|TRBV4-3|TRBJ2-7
CASSQDRTEQYF
TGCGCCAGCAGCCAAGATAGGACCGAGCAGTACTTC
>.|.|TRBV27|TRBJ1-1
CASSSGLLLGGAFF
TGTGCCAGCAGTTCCGGCCTCCTCTTGGGTGGCGCTTTCTTT
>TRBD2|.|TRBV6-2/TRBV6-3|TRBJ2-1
CASSAPGLAGVEQFF
TGTGCCAGCAGTGCACCGGGACTAGCGGGAGTTGAGCAGTTCTTC
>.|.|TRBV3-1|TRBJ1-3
CASSPYGTAGSGNTIYF
TGTGCCAGCAGCCCCTACGGCACAGCAGGCTCTGGAAACACCATATATTTT
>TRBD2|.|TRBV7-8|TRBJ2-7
CASSLESPAGAYEQYF
TGTGCCAGCAGCTTAGAAAGCCCAGCGGGAGCTTACGAGCAGTACTTC
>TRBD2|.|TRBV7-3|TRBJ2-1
CASSRSTSVFENEQFF
TGTGCCAGCAGCCGTTCGACTAGCGTTTTTGAGAATGAGCAGTTCTTC
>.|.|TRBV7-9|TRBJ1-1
CASSHGTRGTEAFF
TGTGCCAGCAGTCACGGGACGCGGGGCACTGAAGCTTTCTTT
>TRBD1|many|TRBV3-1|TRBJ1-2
CASSQSGQGARGYTF
TGTGCCAGCAGCCAGTCCGGACAGGGGGCGCGTGGCTACACCTTC
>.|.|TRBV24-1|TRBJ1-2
CATRRGRNYGYTF
TGTGCCACCCGAAGGGGGAGGAACTATGGCTACACCTTC
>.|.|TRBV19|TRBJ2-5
CASGAKPTQYF
TGTGCCAGTGGGGCAAAACCGACCCAGTACTTC
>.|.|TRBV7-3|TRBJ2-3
CASSRGQPDTQYF
TGTGCCAGCAGCCGGGGACAACCAGATACGCAGTATTTT
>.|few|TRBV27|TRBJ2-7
CASSFGDLAMGEQYF
TGTGCCAGCAGTTTCGGGGACCTGGCGATGGGCGAGCAGTACTTC
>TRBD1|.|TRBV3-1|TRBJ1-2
CASSHLSIDRAYNYGYTF
TGTGCCAGCAGCCATCTCTCTATCGACAGGGCTTATAACTATGGCTACACCTTC
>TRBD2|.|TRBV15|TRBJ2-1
CATSNLAGGPEQFF
TGTGCCACCAGCAACCTAGCGGGGGGGCCTGAGCAGTTCTTC
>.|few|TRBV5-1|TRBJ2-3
CASSLDGRSTDTQYF
TGCGCCAGCAGCTTGGATGGCCGTTCCACAGATACGCAGTATTTT
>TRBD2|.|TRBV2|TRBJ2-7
CASRGLAGAEQYF
TGTGCCAGCAGAGGACTAGCGGGAGCCGAGCAGTACTTC
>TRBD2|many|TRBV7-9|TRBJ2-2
CASRPTSGRSGTGELFF
TGTGCCAGCAGGCCTACTAGCGGAAGGAGCGGTACCGGGGAGCTGTTTTTT
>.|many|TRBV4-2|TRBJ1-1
CASSQVDGESTEAFF
TGTGCCAGCAGCCAAGTGGACGGAGAGAGCACTGAAGCTTTCTTT
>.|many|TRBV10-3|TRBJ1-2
CAISESVGQGKGYTF
TGTGCCATCAGTGAGTCGGTCGGCCAGGGTAAAGGCTACACCTTC
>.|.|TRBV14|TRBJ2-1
CASSSVGHNEQFF
TGTGCCAGCAGCTCAGTGGGGCACAATGAGCAGTTCTTC
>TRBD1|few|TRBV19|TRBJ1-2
CASSYARGRTGGGLPYGYTF
TGTGCCAGTAGCTATGCCCGAGGACGGACAGGGGGCGGCCTGCCCTATGGCTACACCTTC
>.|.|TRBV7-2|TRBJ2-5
CASSLGPRETQYF
TGTGCCAGCAGCTTGGGGCCTCGGGAGACCCAGTACTTC
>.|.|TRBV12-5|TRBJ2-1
CASGLFGDEQFF
TGTGCTAGTGGTTTATTTGGGGATGAGCAGTTCTTC
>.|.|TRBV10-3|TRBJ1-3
CAIAGTDSGNTIYF
TGTGCCATCGCCGGGACGGATTCTGGAAACACCATATATTTT
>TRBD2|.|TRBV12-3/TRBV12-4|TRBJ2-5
CASISGRCGTQYF
TGTGCCAGCATTAGCGGGAGGTGCGGGACCCAGTACTTC
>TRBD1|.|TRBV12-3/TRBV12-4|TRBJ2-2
CASSGAPGTANTGELFF
TGTGCCAGCAGCGGTGCTCCCGGGACAGCGAACACCGGGGAGCTGTTTTTT
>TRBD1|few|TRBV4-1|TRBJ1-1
CASSQETGFTEAFF
TGCGCCAGCAGCCAAGAGACAGGGTTCACTGAAGCTTTCTTT
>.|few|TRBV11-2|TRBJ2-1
CASSFNRDTSYNEQFF
TGTGCCAGCAGCTTTAATCGGGACACCTCCTACAATGAGCAGTTCTTC
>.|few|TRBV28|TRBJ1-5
CASSVGGDYSNQPQHF
TGTGCCAGCAGTGTAGGGGGAGACTATAGCAATCAGCCCCAGCATTTT
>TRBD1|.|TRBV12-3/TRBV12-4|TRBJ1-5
CASSLGQGGWQPQHF
TGTGCCAGCAGTTTGGGCCAGGGGGGCTGGCAGCCCCAGCATTTT
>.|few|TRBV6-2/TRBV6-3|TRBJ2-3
CASSYSSDTPTQYF
TGTGCCAGCAGTTACTCGAGTGACACCCCTACGCAGTATTTT
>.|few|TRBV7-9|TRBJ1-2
CASSSQVYGYTF
TGTGCCAGCAGCTCACAGGTCTATGGCTACACCTTC
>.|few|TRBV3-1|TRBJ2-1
CASSQEGAGDEQFF
TGTGCCAGCAGCCAAGAGGGGGCAGGCGATGAGCAGTTCTTC
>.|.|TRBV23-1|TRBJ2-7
CASSRGTDRNYEQYF
TGCGCCAGCAGCCGCGGGACGGACAGAAACTACGAGCAGTACTTC
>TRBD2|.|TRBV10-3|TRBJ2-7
CAISESRGLGASYEQYF
TGTGCCATCAGTGAGTCGAGGGGACTAGGGGCCTCCTACGAGCAGTACTTC
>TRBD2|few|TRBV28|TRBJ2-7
CASSSPEREAEQYF
TGTGCCAGCAGTTCACCCGAGCGGGAAGCCGAGCAGTACTTC
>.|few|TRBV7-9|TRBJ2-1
CASSLGTGDDNEQFF
TGTGCCAGCAGCTTAGGGACGGGAGACGACAATGAGCAGTTCTTC